This entry is about one T cell receptor beta chain. The target antigen is unknown. The source of the sample is a study of cytomegalovirus exposure and HLA in healthy donors. General observations from the study: Apparent HLA restriction characterized most CMV-associated TCR beta chains in a later analysis.

PCR was performed using 60 Vbeta and 13 Jbeta primers. TCRdb keeps only in-frame clones here, not all; method: immunoSEQ multiplex PCR. Found here are 65,000 to 95,000 clones; the top ten clones hold approximately 1.5%. In germline, CDR1 is MDHEN, CDR2 SYDVKM. The CDR3 runs 20 residues. Unmatched junction bases numbered 20, after V lost 3 bases and J lost 10 bases. The TCR was taken from a woman aged 55-75 years in good health and CMV-seronegative. The sequenced sample consisted of PBMCs. The chain carries TRBV28 and TRBJ2-1; 14 positions match TRBD2. Here the CDR3 reads CASSLKVWGGTSGSSREQFF. The CDR3 DNA follows: TGTGCCAGCAGTTTGAAGGTTTGGGGTGGGACTAGCGGGAGTTCTAGGGAGCAGTTCTTC.